This passage covers 28 T cell receptor beta chains from one sample sequenced in a study of blood T cell repertoires in COVID-19 (dated by TCRdb to about 2020). Library construction relied on the immunoSEQ multiplex PCR assay. In TCRdb, the immuneACCESS table is reduced to in-frame sequences with V and J assigned. These tables do not hold every clone; where another copy was compared, an unresolved V gene accounts for under half, and the others remain unexplained. Here the sample has some 420,000 clones; around 87% occur a single time. Around 1.1% of the sample belongs to the ten largest clones. The sequencing input was PBMCs or T cells enriched from blood (not recorded which). The source is a man aged 30-40 years who had recovered from COVID-19.

V is TRBV24-1 and J is TRBJ1-5; D remains unclear. The V and J ends lost 4 bases and 5 bases respectively, with 8 bases between them. From germline, CDR1 is KGHDR and CDR2 SFDVKD. This CDR3 is built from 13 residues. In DNA form, the CDR3 reads TGTGCCACCAGTGAGGGCACTCATCAGCCCCAGCATTTT. Translating it yields CATSEGTHQPQHF.

The rearrangement uses TRBV19 and TRBJ1-2; 8 nucleotides agree with TRBD1. The CDR3 length is 15 residues. The germline V gene encodes CDR1 LNHDA and CDR2 SQIVND (reference sequence). Unmatched junction bases numbered 13, after V lost 11 bases and J lost 2 bases. CDR3: CAGYRDRPSNYGYTF. DNA for the CDR3: TGTGCCGGTTACCGGGACAGGCCATCCAACTATGGCTACACCTTC.

The CDR3 reads CASSLGGGITEAFF. The CDR3 DNA sequence: TGTGCCAGCAGTTTGGGGGGGGGTATCACTGAAGCTTTCTTT. The chain employs TRBV28 and TRBJ1-1, with D tentatively TRBD1 (5 bases). The CDR3 runs 14 residues. Between the trimmed V and J ends, which lost 3 bases and 4 bases, there was a span of 12 bases. Germline V gene data show CDR1 as MDHEN and CDR2 as SYDVKM.

This chain uses TRBV19 with TRBJ2-1; maybe TRBD2 (5 bases). The CDR3 is 13 amino acids. Germline V gene sequence: CDR1 LNHDA, CDR2 SQIVND (reference sequence). V dropped 2 bases and J dropped 9 bases, with 11 bases sitting between them. The CDR3: CASSISGSGEQFF. The CDR3, as DNA: TGTGCCAGTAGTATAAGTGGGAGTGGTGAGCAGTTCTTC.

A word on this clone: Other DNA sequences of this sample code for an identical CDR3. The rearrangement joins TRBV27 to TRBJ1-5; D ambiguous. The CDR3 length is 14 residues. The V end lost 3 bases, the J end lost 1 base, and 7 bases lay between the germline ends. From germline, CDR1 is MNHEY and CDR2 SMNVEV (reference sequence). CDR3 amino acids: CASSLSESNQPQHF. The CDR3 DNA reads TGTGCCAGCAGTTTGAGTGAGAGCAATCAGCCCCAGCATTTT.

The chain joins TRBV3-1 (or the pseudogene TRBV3-2) to TRBJ2-7; no firm D call. CDR3 length equals 13 residues. V dropped 4 bases and J dropped 3 bases, with 10 bases sitting between them. The V gene's germline CDR1 is LGHDT and CDR2 YNNKEL (reference sequence). The CDR3 DNA sequence: TGTGCCAGCAGCCCCAGACCGGGCTACGAGCAGTACTTC. Translating it yields CASSPRPGYEQYF.

The V gene is TRBV5-1, the J gene TRBJ2-1, with 7 bases lining up with TRBD1. The J segment lost 3 bases and the V segment lost 0 bases, leaving 3 bases of the junction unmatched. The length of the CDR3 is 15 residues. Germline V CDR1 and CDR2: SGHRS, YFSETQ. The CDR3 region is CASSLEGQNYNEQFF. The CDR3 region has the DNA TGCGCCAGCAGCTTGGAGGGACAGAACTACAATGAGCAGTTCTTC.

The chain joins TRBV28 to TRBJ2-1; D unclear. The germline V gene encodes CDR1 MDHEN and CDR2 SYDVKM. This CDR3 spans 14 amino acids. Trimming cost V 4 bases and J 7 bases, with 14 bases left between them. The CDR3 loop is CASSSTFAGNEQFF. The CDR3 region has the DNA TGTGCCAGCAGTTCCACTTTTGCCGGGAATGAGCAGTTCTTC. The entire variable domain, with the rest obtained from reference TRBV28 and TRBJ2-1, is as follows: DVKVTQSSRYLVKRTGEKVFLECVQDMDHENMFWYRQDPGLGLRLIYFSYDVKMKEKGDIPEGYSVSREKKERFSLILESASTNQTSMYLCASSSTFAGNEQFFGPGTRLTVL.

In its sample, this clone was seen once. This CDR3 is CASRDNTGGSSPLHF. The DNA of the CDR3 is TGTGCCAGCAGAGATAATACAGGGGGCTCTTCACCCCTCCACTTT. V gene TRBV14 combines with J gene TRBJ1-6; 9 bases match TRBD1. Germline loops: CDR1 SGHDN, CDR2 FVKESK. The CDR3 extends over 15 amino acids. The ends lost 6 bases at V and 9 bases at J; junction bases unmatched: 9.

This rearrangement joins TRBV7-9 to TRBJ2-2; D is perhaps TRBD2 (6 bases). Germline CDR1 and CDR2: SEHNR and FQNEAQ (reference sequence). This CDR3 is 15 amino acids long. With 3 bases removed from V and 5 bases from J, the gap between germline ends came to 13 bases. This chain's CDR3 is CASSFRREGTGELFF. CDR3 sequence (DNA): TGTGCCAGCAGCTTTAGGCGGGAAGGAACCGGGGAGCTGTTTTTT. The whole variable domain, filled in from reference TRBV7-9 and TRBJ2-2, reads DTGVSQNPRHKITKRGQNVTFRCDPISEHNRLYWYRQTLGQGPEFLTYFQNEAQLEKSRLLSDRFSAERPKGSFSTLEIQRTEQGDSAMYLCASSFRREGTGELFFGEGSRLTVL.

This clone was seen a single time. The gene calls are TRBV19 and TRBJ2-5; the match to TRBD2 covers 14 bases. V was clipped by 5 bases and J by 7 bases; unmatched bases: 12. The CDR3 extends over 17 amino acids. Germline V CDR1 and CDR2: LNHDA, SQIVND (reference sequence). The CDR3, as DNA: TGTGCCAGTAGTGACGGGAGGACTAGCGGGAGGTTGGTGACCCAGTACTTC. Protein sequence: CASSDGRTSGRLVTQYF.

This clone was seen ten or more times. V usage is TRBV5-1 and J usage is TRBJ2-7; 8 nucleotides line up with TRBD1. V trimming: 3 bases; J trimming: 4 bases; junction bases outside the gene matches: 12. The germline V gene has CDR1 SGHRS and CDR2 YFSETQ. This CDR3 is built from 16 residues. CDR3 sequence: CASSSTPTGASYEQYF. In DNA, the CDR3 is TGCGCCAGCAGCTCCACTCCGACAGGGGCGTCTTACGAGCAGTACTTC. The variable domain in full, completed from reference TRBV5-1 and TRBJ2-7, reads KAGVTQTPRYLIKTRGQQVTLSCSPISGHRSVSWYQQTPGQGLQFLFEYFSETQRNKGNFPGRFSGRQFSNSRSEMNVSTLELGDSALYLCASSSTPTGASYEQYFGPGTRLTVT.

This chain uses TRBV24-1 with TRBJ2-1; 10 bases are shared with TRBD2. This CDR3 region has 16 residues. Trimming cost V 3 bases and J 3 bases; bases outside gene matches: 4. CDR1 KGHDR and CDR2 SFDVKD come from the germline V gene. In nucleotides, the CDR3 is TGTGCCACCAGTGATACTAGCGGGAACGTCTACAATGAGCAGTTCTTC. Encoded protein: CATSDTSGNVYNEQFF.

The V gene is TRBV13, the J gene TRBJ2-7; TRBD2 agrees at 12 bases. Trimming at V came to 4 bases and at J to 3 bases, leaving 7 bases not matched to a gene. The CDR3 consists of 16 residues. Germline V lookup: CDR1 PRHDT, CDR2 FYEKMQ (reference sequence). This CDR3 is CASSSSLLAGGYEQYF. CDR3 coding DNA: TGTGCCAGCAGCTCCTCCTTACTAGCGGGAGGCTACGAGCAGTACTTC.

This clone was seen more than once but under ten times. The rearrangement uses TRBV19 and TRBJ1-2; 7 bases are shared with TRBD1. V lost 7 bases, J lost 4 bases, and 12 bases stayed unmatched. Germline V gene sequence: CDR1 LNHDA, CDR2 SQIVND (reference sequence). The CDR3 has 15 amino acids. This CDR3 reads CASTDGGQHLYGYTF. The CDR3 DNA sequence: TGTGCCAGTACCGACGGGGGACAGCATCTCTATGGCTACACCTTC.

Remarks on this clone: An end of the junction differs from the germline gene, which may be a read error. The chain recombines TRBV7-7 with TRBJ2-3; 13 nucleotides agree with TRBD2. The CDR3 has 17 amino acids. Germline CDR1 and CDR2: SSHAT and FNYEAQ (reference sequence). In nucleotides, the CDR3 is TGTGCTAGCAGCTTAAAGGCCGGACTAGCGGGAGTAGATACGCAGTATTTT. Protein: CASSLKAGLAGVDTQYF.

This clone occurred once. The chain employs TRBV5-6 and TRBJ2-1; TRBD1 might be the D (5 bases). Germline CDR1 and CDR2: SGHDT and YYEEEE. The CDR3 contains 14 residues. V was trimmed by 0 bases and J by 4 bases, leaving 8 bases between them. The CDR3 nucleotides are TGTGCCAGCAGCTTGGGACAGCCATACAATGAGCAGTTCTTC. It is translated as CASSLGQPYNEQFF.

The genes are TRBV7-2 and TRBJ2-1; a possible D gene is TRBD1 (5 bases). The germline V gene has CDR1 SGHTA and CDR2 FQGNSA. This CDR3 contains 14 residues. The V end lost 7 bases, the J end lost 4 bases, and 14 bases lay between the germline ends. Here the CDR3 DNA reads TGTGCCAGCACTCTGGGGCTGCCGTACAATGAGCAGTTCTTC. This codes for CASTLGLPYNEQFF.

V usage is TRBV5-5 and J usage is TRBJ2-5; TRBD1 aligns across 8 bases. From germline, CDR1 is SGHKS and CDR2 YYEKEE (reference sequence). There are 15 residues in the CDR3. The ends lost 4 bases at V and 5 bases at J; junction bases unmatched: 10. CDR3 sequence: CASSLEGTGWETQYF. For the CDR3, the DNA is TGTGCCAGCAGCCTGGAAGGGACAGGTTGGGAGACCCAGTACTTC.

The V and J genes are TRBV10-1 and TRBJ2-7; the D gene is possibly TRBD2 (5 bases). CDR1 is WNHNN, CDR2 SYGVQD, per germline (reference sequence). CDR3 size: 13 residues. Trimming took off 1 base at V and 6 bases at J, with 10 bases between the two ends. The CDR3 protein is CASSEFRAGEQYF. In nucleotides, the CDR3 is TGCGCCAGCAGTGAGTTTAGGGCGGGCGAGCAGTACTTC.

This clone was detected only once. The gene calls are TRBV2 and TRBJ1-6; the D is unclear. Germline CDR1 and CDR2: SNHLY and FYNNEI. This CDR3 is 13 amino acids long. The V end lost 6 bases, the J end lost 7 bases, and 10 bases lay between the germline ends. The CDR3 is CASSANQNSPLHF. The CDR3, as DNA: TGTGCCAGCAGCGCAAATCAGAATTCACCCCTCCACTTT.

This chain joins TRBV7-8 and TRBJ2-7; the match to TRBD2 covers 10 bases. The CDR3 runs to 15 residues. The V and J ends lost 4 bases and 7 bases, in that order; junction bases with no gene match: 10. Germline lookup yields CDR1 SGHVS and CDR2 FQNEAQ. This CDR3 is CASSSSGTSVWEQYF. The CDR3 DNA is TGTGCCAGCAGCTCTTCCGGGACTAGCGTTTGGGAGCAGTACTTC.

The chain links TRBV6-1 to TRBJ2-7, with unresolved D. The CDR3 runs 15 residues. Germline CDR1 is MNHNS and CDR2 is SASEGT. Trimming removed 3 bases at V and 1 base at J, with 13 bases between. The DNA for the CDR3 is TGTGCCAGCAGTGAGTTAATGTGGAGATCCTACGAGCAGTACTTC. Protein: CASSELMWRSYEQYF.

The rearrangement uses TRBV5-4 and TRBJ2-6; TRBD2 might be the D (5 bases). V was cut by 10 bases and J by 0 bases, with 14 bases left in between. The CDR3 consists of 15 residues. Germline V lookup: CDR1 SGHNT, CDR2 YYREEE (reference sequence). This CDR3 is CAGVGVGSGANVLTF. As DNA, the CDR3 is TGTGCCGGGGTGGGAGTGGGCTCTGGGGCCAACGTCCTGACTTTC.

The chain employs TRBV18 and TRBJ1-1; no clear D. Trimming stripped 2 bases from V and 1 base from J, with 5 bases between. Germline assignment: CDR1 KGHSH and CDR2 LQKENI. The CDR3 has 13 residues. The CDR3 loop is CASSPFGNTEAFF. The CDR3 nucleotides are TGTGCCAGCTCACCATTCGGGAACACTGAAGCTTTCTTT.

The genes are TRBV24-1 and TRBJ2-1; 9 bases are a match to TRBD1. From germline, CDR1 is KGHDR and CDR2 SFDVKD. V trimming: 5 bases; J trimming: 16 bases; junction bases outside the gene matches: 8. The CDR3 totals 12 residues. Written as DNA, the CDR3 is TGTGCCACCAGTGTCCCGGGACAGGGACATTTCTTC. It codes for CATSVPGQGHFF.

In its sample, this clone was seen once. The rearrangement links TRBV7-9 to TRBJ1-5; D is uncertain. The CDR3 is made up of 14 amino acids. The germline V gene has CDR1 SEHNR and CDR2 FQNEAQ (reference sequence). V shed 3 bases and J shed 4 bases, with 10 bases lying between them. CDR3: CASSFGLPNQPQHF. CDR3 bases: TGTGCCAGCAGCTTCGGACTGCCGAATCAGCCCCAGCATTTT.

The gene calls are TRBV30 and TRBJ2-7, with 8 nucleotides matching TRBD2. The CDR3 contains 14 residues. Unmatched junction bases numbered 9, after V lost 5 bases and J lost 3 bases. From germline, CDR1 is GTSNPN and CDR2 SVGIG (reference sequence). The CDR3 nucleotides read TGTGCCTGGGCCTCGGGGGGGAGTAGCTACGAGCAGTACTTC. Protein: CAWASGGSSYEQYF.